This is a list of T cell receptor beta chains from one sample in a study of beta chain features in type 1 diabetes. The table came from immunoSEQ multiplex PCR; TCRdb's copy has only in-frame clones and leaves some out. The sample has under 200,000 clones, about 9.4% seen once. Sample: central memory CD4+ T cells from blood. All receptors derive from a man aged 30 to 39 with type 1 diabetes. The CDR3 runs from the conserved cysteine through the conserved F or W. A D gene is named only where the DNA matches it firmly. Clone size, where shown, is once, few, many, or a class for clones that have expanded.

v_gene: TRBV7-9
j_gene: TRBJ2-4
abundance: -
d_gene: TRBD2
CDR3nt: TGTGCCAGCAGCTTTACGAGCGGGAGTACCAAAAACATTCAGTACTTC
CDR3aa: CASSFTSGSTKNIQYF

v_gene: TRBV4-1
j_gene: TRBJ2-1
abundance: few
d_gene: TRBD2
CDR3nt: TGCGCCAGCAGCCAAAAACTAGCGGGATCGCTCAGCTCCTACAATGAGCAGTTCTTC
CDR3aa: CASSQKLAGSLSSYNEQFF

v_gene: TRBV28
j_gene: TRBJ2-2
abundance: few
d_gene: -
CDR3nt: TGTGCCAGCAGTTCTGTGTCCGGGGAGCTGTTTTTT
CDR3aa: CASSSVSGELFF

v_gene: TRBV7-9
j_gene: TRBJ2-5
abundance: -
d_gene: -
CDR3nt: TGTGCCAGCACCGGACAGCGGGACCGCGGACAAGAGACCCAGTACTTC
CDR3aa: CASTGQRDRGQETQYF

v_gene: TRBV9
j_gene: TRBJ2-5
abundance: -
d_gene: TRBD2
CDR3nt: TGTGCCAGCAGCACAGCGGGAGGGCTCGGAGAGACCCAGTACTTC
CDR3aa: CASSTAGGLGETQYF

v_gene: TRBV10-3
j_gene: TRBJ2-1
abundance: -
d_gene: -
CDR3nt: TGTGCCATCAGTGAGAGAAGCGCGAAAAGCTCCTACAATGAGCAGTTCTTC
CDR3aa: CAISERSAKSSYNEQFF

v_gene: TRBV29-1
j_gene: TRBJ1-2
abundance: -
d_gene: -
CDR3nt: TGCAGCGTTGAACGACAGAACTCGGATGGCTACACCTTC
CDR3aa: CSVERQNSDGYTF

v_gene: TRBV7-2
j_gene: TRBJ1-5
abundance: -
d_gene: -
CDR3nt: TGTGCCAGCAGCCCTTCGGGTCAGCCCCAGCATTTT
CDR3aa: CASSPSGQPQHF

v_gene: TRBV5-1
j_gene: TRBJ2-2
abundance: few
d_gene: -
CDR3nt: TGCGCCAGCACCTTTAGGACAGCGAACACCGGGGAGCTGTTTTTT
CDR3aa: CASTFRTANTGELFF

v_gene: TRBV9
j_gene: TRBJ1-2
abundance: -
d_gene: -
CDR3nt: TGTGCCAGCAGTCCAGGACAGCCGGAGTACTATGGCTACACCTTC
CDR3aa: CASSPGQPEYYGYTF

v_gene: TRBV2
j_gene: TRBJ1-5
abundance: few
d_gene: -
CDR3nt: TGTGCCAGCAGTGATCGGGGGTACGATCAGCCCCAGCATTTT
CDR3aa: CASSDRGYDQPQHF

v_gene: TRBV5-4
j_gene: TRBJ2-4
abundance: few
d_gene: -
CDR3nt: TGTGCCAGCAGCTTGCGCGCGGGGGCGGAGAACATTCAGTACTTC
CDR3aa: CASSLRAGAENIQYF

v_gene: TRBV27
j_gene: TRBJ2-6
abundance: few
d_gene: TRBD1
CDR3nt: TGTGCCAGCAGAGGAGGTGGGACAGGGACCTTTGGGGCCAACGTCCTGACTTTC
CDR3aa: CASRGGGTGTFGANVLTF

v_gene: TRBV6-5
j_gene: TRBJ1-2
abundance: few
d_gene: -
CDR3nt: TGTGCCAGCAGTTACCAGGGGTATGGCTACACCTTC
CDR3aa: CASSYQGYGYTF

v_gene: TRBV21-1
j_gene: TRBJ2-5
abundance: few
d_gene: -
CDR3nt: TGTGCCAGCTGTTACAGGGTTGAGTTGGAGACCCAGTACTTC
CDR3aa: CASCYRVELETQYF

v_gene: TRBV19
j_gene: TRBJ1-5
abundance: few
d_gene: -
CDR3nt: TGTGCCAGTAGTATAGAGAGGCGGCCCCAGCATTTT
CDR3aa: CASSIERRPQHF

v_gene: TRBV5-4
j_gene: TRBJ2-2
abundance: -
d_gene: -
CDR3nt: TGTGCCAGCAGCACGGGACAGAACACCGGGGAGCTGTTTTTT
CDR3aa: CASSTGQNTGELFF

v_gene: TRBV19
j_gene: TRBJ2-1
abundance: few
d_gene: -
CDR3nt: TGTGCCAGTAGTATCCCCGGGACAAGCAATGAGCAGTTCTTC
CDR3aa: CASSIPGTSNEQFF

v_gene: TRBV5-4
j_gene: TRBJ2-5
abundance: -
d_gene: TRBD2
CDR3nt: TGTGCCAGCAGCTTGGGGCTAGCGGGAGTGGAGACCCAGTACTTC
CDR3aa: CASSLGLAGVETQYF

v_gene: TRBV30
j_gene: TRBJ1-1
abundance: -
d_gene: -
CDR3nt: TGTGCCTGGAGAGGAGGAGCCAACACTGAAGCTTTCTTT
CDR3aa: CAWRGGANTEAFF

v_gene: TRBV13
j_gene: TRBJ1-5
abundance: -
d_gene: TRBD1
CDR3nt: TGTGCCAGCAGCAGGGACAGTCAGCCCCAGCATTTT
CDR3aa: CASSRDSQPQHF

v_gene: TRBV18
j_gene: TRBJ1-2
abundance: few
d_gene: TRBD1
CDR3nt: TGTGCCAGCTCACAGGGACAGTCCTATGGCTACACCTTC
CDR3aa: CASSQGQSYGYTF

v_gene: TRBV10-3
j_gene: TRBJ2-7
abundance: few
d_gene: TRBD2
CDR3nt: TGTGCCATCAGTGTCCCTAGCGGGAACGAGCAGTACTTC
CDR3aa: CAISVPSGNEQYF

v_gene: TRBV15
j_gene: TRBJ1-2
abundance: -
d_gene: -
CDR3nt: TGTGCCACCAGCAGAGATCAGGGCTATGGCTACACCTTC
CDR3aa: CATSRDQGYGYTF

v_gene: TRBV9
j_gene: TRBJ2-7
abundance: few
d_gene: -
CDR3nt: TGTGCCAGCAGCCCCGGGACCCCCGGGGGTGAGCAGTACTTC
CDR3aa: CASSPGTPGGEQYF

v_gene: TRBV27
j_gene: TRBJ2-7
abundance: few
d_gene: TRBD2
CDR3nt: TGTGCCAGCAGTTATTTAGCGGGCGGTGGGGGCTCCTACGAGCAGTACTTC
CDR3aa: CASSYLAGGGGSYEQYF

v_gene: TRBV18
j_gene: TRBJ1-5
abundance: -
d_gene: TRBD1
CDR3nt: TGTGCCAGCTCACCAACGGGGACAGGGGGCAATCAGCCCCAGCATTTT
CDR3aa: CASSPTGTGGNQPQHF

v_gene: TRBV28
j_gene: TRBJ1-1
abundance: -
d_gene: TRBD1
CDR3nt: TGTGCCAGCATAGTACAGGGGGAGAACACTGAAGCTTTCTTT
CDR3aa: CASIVQGENTEAFF

v_gene: TRBV2
j_gene: TRBJ2-1
abundance: few
d_gene: -
CDR3nt: TGTGCCAGCAGTGAAGCTTGGTACAGTTGGTTCTTC
CDR3aa: CASSEAWYSWFF

v_gene: TRBV29-1
j_gene: TRBJ1-4
abundance: few
d_gene: TRBD1
CDR3nt: TGCAGCGCTAGCCTGACAGGGGGCGCCGGAACTAATGAAAAACTGTTTTTT
CDR3aa: CSASLTGGAGTNEKLFF

v_gene: TRBV7-8
j_gene: TRBJ2-1
abundance: few
d_gene: -
CDR3nt: TGTGCCAGCAGCCCGCGGAGGCTCCTTTTTTACAATGAGCAGTTCTTC
CDR3aa: CASSPRRLLFYNEQFF

v_gene: TRBV6-1
j_gene: TRBJ2-1
abundance: few
d_gene: TRBD2
CDR3nt: TGTGCCAGCAGTGAAGCTTGGACTAGCGGGAGCTCCCATGAGCAGTTCTTC
CDR3aa: CASSEAWTSGSSHEQFF

v_gene: TRBV5-4
j_gene: TRBJ2-1
abundance: -
d_gene: -
CDR3nt: TGTGCCAGCAGCCCCTCGACTAGTTCGAGGCGGAATGAGCAGTTCTTC
CDR3aa: CASSPSTSSRRNEQFF

v_gene: TRBV18
j_gene: TRBJ2-3
abundance: -
d_gene: TRBD1
CDR3nt: TGTGCCAGCTCAACCGACAGGGCGACTAGCACAGATACGCAGTATTTT
CDR3aa: CASSTDRATSTDTQYF

v_gene: TRBV4-3
j_gene: TRBJ2-2
abundance: few
d_gene: TRBD2
CDR3nt: TGCGCCAGCAGCCAAGGGGGGGGACGCGGCACCGGGGAGCTGTTTTTT
CDR3aa: CASSQGGGRGTGELFF

v_gene: TRBV5-4
j_gene: TRBJ2-7
abundance: -
d_gene: -
CDR3nt: TGTGCCAGCAGCCGGGGGTACAACGACGAGCAGTACTTC
CDR3aa: CASSRGYNDEQYF

v_gene: TRBV27
j_gene: TRBJ1-3
abundance: -
d_gene: -
CDR3nt: TGTGCCAGCAGCGGAGGCGCTGGAAACACCATATATTTT
CDR3aa: CASSGGAGNTIYF

v_gene: TRBV7-3
j_gene: TRBJ2-1
abundance: -
d_gene: TRBD1
CDR3nt: TGTGCCAGCAGCTTACCAGGGGGTACCTACAATGAGCAGTTCTTC
CDR3aa: CASSLPGGTYNEQFF

v_gene: TRBV13
j_gene: TRBJ2-2
abundance: -
d_gene: TRBD1
CDR3nt: TGTGCCAGCAGCTTAAGGACAGGGGGCGGTAGCGGGGAGCTGTTTTTT
CDR3aa: CASSLRTGGGSGELFF

v_gene: TRBV7-9
j_gene: TRBJ2-1
abundance: -
d_gene: -
CDR3nt: TGTGCCAGCTTCCCCGAGCGGACCGACAATGAGCAGTTCTTC
CDR3aa: CASFPERTDNEQFF

v_gene: TRBV5-4
j_gene: TRBJ1-2
abundance: -
d_gene: TRBD1
CDR3nt: TGTGCCAGCAGCTTGTCGGGACAGATCTATGGCTACACCTTC
CDR3aa: CASSLSGQIYGYTF

v_gene: TRBV7-9
j_gene: TRBJ1-3
abundance: many
d_gene: -
CDR3nt: TGTGCCAGCAGCGACTTCTACTCTGGAAACACCATATATTTT
CDR3aa: CASSDFYSGNTIYF

v_gene: TRBV28
j_gene: TRBJ1-2
abundance: few
d_gene: TRBD1
CDR3nt: TGTGCCAGCAGTTTTCGCGGGACAGGGGGAAGCACCTTC
CDR3aa: CASSFRGTGGSTF

v_gene: TRBV10-3
j_gene: TRBJ1-2
abundance: -
d_gene: TRBD1
CDR3nt: TGTGCCATCAGTGAGTCCTCGGGACAGGCGGGCGGCTACACCTTC
CDR3aa: CAISESSGQAGGYTF

v_gene: TRBV4-3
j_gene: TRBJ1-3
abundance: few
d_gene: -
CDR3nt: TGCGCCAGCAGCCAAGCAGGGACTGGAAACACCATATATTTT
CDR3aa: CASSQAGTGNTIYF

v_gene: TRBV11-2
j_gene: TRBJ1-1
abundance: few
d_gene: -
CDR3nt: TGTGCCAGCAGCATATCGGGACAAATGAACACTGAAGCTTTCTTT
CDR3aa: CASSISGQMNTEAFF

v_gene: TRBV14
j_gene: TRBJ1-2
abundance: once
d_gene: TRBD1
CDR3nt: TGTGCCAGCAGCCACCCCACAAGGGACAGGGGTAGATTCGACGGCTACACCTTC
CDR3aa: CASSHPTRDRGRFDGYTF

v_gene: TRBV30
j_gene: TRBJ2-7
abundance: few
d_gene: -
CDR3nt: TGTGCCTGGAGTTCCACTACTCGATACGAGCAGTACTTC
CDR3aa: CAWSSTTRYEQYF

v_gene: TRBV14
j_gene: TRBJ2-7
abundance: few
d_gene: -
CDR3nt: TGTGCCAGCAGCTTTCTTGGGGCTAGTTACGAGCAGTACTTC
CDR3aa: CASSFLGASYEQYF

v_gene: TRBV6-5
j_gene: TRBJ2-5
abundance: few
d_gene: -
CDR3nt: TGTGCCAGCAGACAGCAAATACAAGAGACCCAGTACTTC
CDR3aa: CASRQQIQETQYF

v_gene: TRBV7-9
j_gene: TRBJ2-3
abundance: few
d_gene: -
CDR3nt: TGTGCCAGCAGCCTCGGAGGGTTTGATACGCAGTATTTT
CDR3aa: CASSLGGFDTQYF

v_gene: TRBV28
j_gene: TRBJ1-1
abundance: few
d_gene: TRBD1
CDR3nt: TGTGCCAGCAGTTTAACAGCGGGACAGGTCTCTGAAGCTTTCTTT
CDR3aa: CASSLTAGQVSEAFF

v_gene: TRBV11-2
j_gene: TRBJ2-7
abundance: few
d_gene: TRBD2
CDR3nt: TGTGCCAGCAGCGGGACTAGCGGGAGCAGGGAGCAGTACTTC
CDR3aa: CASSGTSGSREQYF

v_gene: TRBV6-5
j_gene: TRBJ2-1
abundance: -
d_gene: TRBD2
CDR3nt: TGTGCCAGCAGTTACTCTCGGACTAGCGGCTACAATGAGCAGTTCTTC
CDR3aa: CASSYSRTSGYNEQFF

v_gene: TRBV28
j_gene: TRBJ2-1
abundance: few
d_gene: TRBD1
CDR3nt: TGTGCCAGCAGTTTAATTGGACAGGGGGTCAATGAGCAGTTCTTC
CDR3aa: CASSLIGQGVNEQFF

v_gene: TRBV7-9
j_gene: TRBJ2-5
abundance: few
d_gene: TRBD1
CDR3nt: TGTGCCAGCAGGCTGTGGGACAGGGGGCATGAGACCCAGTACTTC
CDR3aa: CASRLWDRGHETQYF

v_gene: TRBV5-4
j_gene: TRBJ1-1
abundance: -
d_gene: -
CDR3nt: TGTGCCAGCAGCCTTCCTGGGGGGGAGACTGAAGCTTTCTTT
CDR3aa: CASSLPGGETEAFF